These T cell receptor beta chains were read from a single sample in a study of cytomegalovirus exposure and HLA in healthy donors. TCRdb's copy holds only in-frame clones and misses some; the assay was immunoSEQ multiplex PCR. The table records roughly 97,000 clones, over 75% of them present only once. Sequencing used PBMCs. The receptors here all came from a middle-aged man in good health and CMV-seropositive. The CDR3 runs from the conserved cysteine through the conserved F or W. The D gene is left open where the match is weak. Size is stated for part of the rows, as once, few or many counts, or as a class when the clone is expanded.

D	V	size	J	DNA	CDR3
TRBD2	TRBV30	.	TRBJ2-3	TGTGCCTGCACTAGCGGGAGAGGGATAGATACGCAGTATTTT	CACTSGRGIDTQYF
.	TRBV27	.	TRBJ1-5	TGTGCCAGCAGTTTGGAGGCAGGCGGCAATCAGCCCCAGCATTTT	CASSLEAGGNQPQHF
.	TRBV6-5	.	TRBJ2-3	TGTGCCAGCAGTTACCAGGGGGGTCTCCCAGATACGCAGTATTTT	CASSYQGGLPDTQYF
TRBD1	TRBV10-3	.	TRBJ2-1	TGTGCCATCAGTGATAAGGGACAGGGGCCGGGGGAGCAGTTCTTC	CAISDKGQGPGEQFF
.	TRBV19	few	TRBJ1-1	TGTGCCAGTAAAAACGGGGGGCGAGGTACTGAAGCTTTCTTT	CASKNGGRGTEAFF
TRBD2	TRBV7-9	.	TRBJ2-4	TGTGCCAGCAGCGGTACTAGCGGGATTGCCAAAAACATTCAGTACTTC	CASSGTSGIAKNIQYF
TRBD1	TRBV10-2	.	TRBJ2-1	TGCGCCAGCAGTGAGCTTAGAGGGGGCGAGGGTGAGCAGTTCTTC	CASSELRGGEGEQFF
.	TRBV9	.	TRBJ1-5	TGTGCCAGCAGCGGAGCGGGGATGGGAAATCAGCCCCAGCATTTT	CASSGAGMGNQPQHF
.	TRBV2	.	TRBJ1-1	TGTGCCAGCAGTGTACAGAGCAACACTGAAGCTTTCTTT	CASSVQSNTEAFF
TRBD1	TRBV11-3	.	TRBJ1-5	TGTGCCAGCAGCTTTTCAGAGTACGGGACAGGGGACAATCAGCCCCAGCATTTT	CASSFSEYGTGDNQPQHF
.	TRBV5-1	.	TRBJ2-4	TGCGCCAGCCGGAGAGGGGGAGTAGGCAAAAACATTCAGTACTTC	CASRRGGVGKNIQYF
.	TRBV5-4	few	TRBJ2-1	TGTGCCAGCAGCGCCTTCGGCGGCGGCCCCTACAATGAGCAGTTCTTC	CASSAFGGGPYNEQFF
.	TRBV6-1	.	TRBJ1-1	TGTGCCAGCACCGAAGGACAGAAATATGCTTTCTTT	CASTEGQKYAFF
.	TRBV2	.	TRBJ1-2	TGTGCCAGCTCACAGTTATATGGCTACACCTTC	CASSQLYGYTF
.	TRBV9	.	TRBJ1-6	TGTGCCAGCAGCGTAGAGCCGGGGAATTCAAATTCACCCCTCCACTTT	CASSVEPGNSNSPLHF
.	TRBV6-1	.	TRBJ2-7	TGTGCCAGCACCACGGAATTGGGGCGATACGAGCAGTACTTC	CASTTELGRYEQYF
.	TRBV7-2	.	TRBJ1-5	TGTGCCAGCAGCTTGCGTACAGGGATCAATCAGCCCCAGCATTTT	CASSLRTGINQPQHF
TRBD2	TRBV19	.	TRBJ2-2	TGTGCCAGTAGTATAGGCTCCCAGCGGGGGGCCCTCAGCACCGGGGAGCTGTTTTTT	CASSIGSQRGALSTGELFF
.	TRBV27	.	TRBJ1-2	TGTGCCAGCAGTCCACAGGGCTATGGCTACACCTTC	CASSPQGYGYTF
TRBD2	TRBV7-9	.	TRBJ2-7	TGTGCCAGCAGCCTCCCCACGGGGGGTCGGCACGAGCAGTACTTC	CASSLPTGGRHEQYF
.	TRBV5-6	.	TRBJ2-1	TGTGCCAGCAGCTTGGCCGGGACACCATACAATGAGCAGTTCTTC	CASSLAGTPYNEQFF
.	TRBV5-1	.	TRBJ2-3	TGCGCCAGCAGAACGAGGCCTCCTACAGATACGCAGTATTTT	CASRTRPPTDTQYF
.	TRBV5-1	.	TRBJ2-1	TGCGCCAGCAGCTCCCTTCCCTACAGCTCCTACAATGAGCAGTTCTTC	CASSSLPYSSYNEQFF
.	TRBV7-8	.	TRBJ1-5	TGTGCCAGCAGCTTAGGGTCCAGGATGGGCAATCAGCCCCAGCATTTT	CASSLGSRMGNQPQHF
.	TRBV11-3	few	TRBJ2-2	TGTGCCAGCAGCTTAGGCGGCGCGGAAACCGGGGAGCTGTTTTTT	CASSLGGAETGELFF
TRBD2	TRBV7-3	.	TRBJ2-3	TGTGCCAGCAGCTTACGGCTAGCGGGGGGGCGAGGAGATACGCAGTATTTT	CASSLRLAGGRGDTQYF
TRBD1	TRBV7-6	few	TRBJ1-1	TGTGCCAGCAGCCCGGACAGGGCGAACACTGAAGCTTTCTTT	CASSPDRANTEAFF
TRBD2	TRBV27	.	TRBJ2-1	TGTGCCAGCAGTCCCCAAGGACTAGCGGGTTACAATGAGCAGTTCTTC	CASSPQGLAGYNEQFF
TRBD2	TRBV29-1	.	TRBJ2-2	TGCAGCGTGGGAGAACAGCGGGGGGCCGGGGAGCTGTTTTTT	CSVGEQRGAGELFF
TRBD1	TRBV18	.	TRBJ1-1	TGTGCCAGCTCACCAGGGGACAGGAGGGAAGCTTTCTTT	CASSPGDRREAFF
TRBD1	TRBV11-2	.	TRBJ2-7	TGTGCCAGCAGCTTGCAGGAAGGACAGGGCTTCGAGCAGTACTTC	CASSLQEGQGFEQYF